The 29 T cell receptor beta chains given below trace back to one sample, sequenced in a study of blood T cell repertoires in COVID-19. Clones were read by immunoSEQ multiplex PCR, and TCRdb kept only the in-frame ones, dropping some. The sample lists roughly 72,000 clones, approximately 90% seen once, with roughly 19% in the top ten. Sample: peripheral blood. The receptors shown here come from a human donor in a cohort sampled during active COVID-19.

The chain combines TRBV7-9 with TRBJ2-1, with 8 bases matching TRBD2. The germline V gene encodes CDR1 SEHNR and CDR2 FQNEAQ (reference sequence). The V and J ends lost 0 bases and 3 bases, in that order; junction bases with no gene match: 10. This CDR3 is built from 18 residues. The DNA for the CDR3 is TGTGCCAGCAGCTTAGCGCAACGTTGGCGGGGGGACTACAATGAGCAGTTCTTC. It codes for CASSLAQRWRGDYNEQFF.

The chain carries TRBV18 and TRBJ2-7, with TRBD1 as a possible D gene (6 bases). The CDR3 totals 14 residues. Trimming removed 8 bases at V and 0 bases at J, with 14 bases between. The germline CDR1 and CDR2 sequences are KGHSH and LQKENI. CDR3 in amino acids: CASHTAGDSYEQYF. The CDR3 bases are TGTGCCAGCCACACGGCAGGGGACTCCTACGAGCAGTACTTC.

The chain is built from TRBV2 and TRBJ2-7; 8 nucleotides match TRBD2. Trimming at V came to 5 bases and at J to 9 bases, leaving 15 bases not matched to a gene. The CDR3 runs 15 residues. Per germline, CDR1 SNHLY and CDR2 FYNNEI. DNA of the CDR3: TGTGCCAGCAGTTATAGCGGGGAGACCTTCTCTTGGCAGTACTTC. The encoded protein is CASSYSGETFSWQYF.

The V call is TRBV5-4, the J call TRBJ2-4, with 13 bases identical to TRBD2. CDR3 length equals 15 residues. In germline, CDR1 is SGHNT, CDR2 YYREEE (reference sequence). J lost 8 bases, V lost 4 bases, and 6 bases had no gene match. In nucleotides, the CDR3 is TGTGCCAGCAGCAAAGGACTAGCGGGAGAGGACATTCAGTACTTC. It encodes CASSKGLAGEDIQYF.

The V call is TRBV12-3 or TRBV12-4, the J call TRBJ2-5, with D unresolved. The V and J ends lost 3 bases and 5 bases respectively, with 7 bases between them. The CDR3 consists of 12 residues. For the CDR3, the DNA is TGTGCCAGCAGTTTCTCGGGTGAGACCCAGTACTTC. Its translation: CASSFSGETQYF.

J is TRBJ1-2 and V is TRBV18, with 9 bases fitting TRBD1. Germline trimming cut 6 bases from V and 8 bases from J; bases unmatched to any gene: 16. The CDR3 runs to 16 residues. Germline CDR1 is KGHSH and CDR2 is LQKENI. CDR3 nucleotides: TGTGCCAGCTCCTATACCGGGACAGGGCCGAATACGGGCTACACCTTC. This codes for CASSYTGTGPNTGYTF.

The gene calls are TRBV29-1 and TRBJ1-2, with a tentative D call TRBD1 (5 bases). CDR3 length equals 12 residues. CDR1 SQVTM and CDR2 ANQGSEA come from the germline V gene. V lost 6 bases to trimming and J lost 2 bases, with 10 bases between them. CDR3 sequence (DNA): TGCAGCGTGAAGGCAGGGAACTATGGCTACACCTTC. Translated, it gives CSVKAGNYGYTF. The full variable domain, with the rest looked up from reference TRBV29-1 and TRBJ1-2, is SAVISQKPSRDICQRGTSLTIQCQVDSQVTMMFWYRQQPGQSLTLIATANQGSEATYESGFVIDKFPISRPNLTFSTLTVSNMSPEDSSIYLCSVKAGNYGYTFGSGTRLTVV.

In nucleotides, the CDR3 is TGTGCCAGCAGCCAAGGTCGGGGATCAAACTATGGCTACACCTTC. Protein: CASSQGRGSNYGYTF. This chain joins TRBV14 and TRBJ1-2; D not resolved. Germline V gives CDR1 SGHDN, CDR2 FVKESK. This CDR3 has 15 amino acids. V shed 1 base and J shed 2 bases, with 11 bases lying between them.

The chain carries TRBV7-8 and TRBJ2-7; TRBD1 matches at 10 bases. CDR3 size: 17 residues. Trimming cost V 0 bases and J 6 bases; bases outside gene matches: 11. Germline V gene data show CDR1 as SGHVS and CDR2 as FQNEAQ. The CDR3 bases are TGTGCCAGCAGCTTAGCGCAGGTTCTGGGACAGGGGAGCGAGCAGTACTTC. Protein: CASSLAQVLGQGSEQYF.

The V and J genes are TRBV29-1 and TRBJ2-7; no reliable D call. The CDR3 runs 11 residues. V was shortened by 5 bases and J by 8 bases, with 13 bases between the two germline ends. Germline-derived CDR1 and CDR2 are SQVTM and ANQGSEA. CDR3 sequence reads: CSVRVELKQYF. In DNA, the CDR3 is TGCAGCGTTCGTGTCGAACTTAAGCAGTACTTC.

The chain recombines TRBV11-2 with TRBJ1-6; D uncertain. From germline, CDR1 is SGHAT and CDR2 FQNNGV. V was pared by 2 bases and J by 1 base, with 15 bases between. This CDR3 is built from 18 residues. The CDR3 nucleotides are TGTGCCAGCAGCTTATCGGTCCGAGGTGGATCCTATAATTCACCCCTCCACTTT. It is translated as CASSLSVRGGSYNSPLHF.

This sequence joins TRBV3-1 (or the pseudogene TRBV3-2) and TRBJ2-5, with 9 bases identical to TRBD1. The CDR3 covers 13 residues. The junction had 5 bases not matched to a gene; V was cut back by 7 bases and J by 5 bases. The germline V gene has CDR1 LGHDT and CDR2 YNNKEL (reference sequence). Here the CDR3 DNA reads TGTGCCAGCACCCGACAGGGGGTCGAGACCCAGTACTTC. Protein product: CASTRQGVETQYF.

The chain carries TRBV18 and TRBJ2-1, with D possibly TRBD2 on 6 matching bases. The germline V and J ends were trimmed by 7 bases and 6 bases, with 13 bases remaining between them. CDR3 size: 13 residues. Germline V gene data show CDR1 as KGHSH and CDR2 as LQKENI. The CDR3 protein is CASLGSGRNEQFF. CDR3 nucleotides: TGTGCCAGCTTAGGAAGCGGGCGCAATGAGCAGTTCTTC.

V is TRBV5-1 and J is TRBJ1-5, with D possibly TRBD1 on 5 matching bases. The CDR3 contains 15 residues. Germline V gene sequence: CDR1 SGHRS, CDR2 YFSETQ. The V gene lost 0 bases and the J gene lost 6 bases, with 13 bases spanning the gap. CDR3 in DNA: TGCGCCAGCAGCTTGGCAGGGAACGATCGTCAGCCCCAGCATTTT. This gives the protein CASSLAGNDRQPQHF.

This clone has a handful of counts. CDR3 region: CSVHRGGTEAFF. The CDR3 nucleotides read TGCAGCGTTCACAGGGGTGGGACTGAAGCTTTCTTT. The rearrangement links TRBV29-1 to TRBJ1-1; 7 bases match TRBD1. Germline lookup yields CDR1 SQVTM and CDR2 ANQGSEA. The CDR3 length is 12 residues. The V gene end was trimmed by 5 bases and the J gene end by 5 bases; junction bases not matched to a gene: 5.

The table lists this clone with a few counts. This chain links TRBV30 with TRBJ1-1; D gene uncertain. Germline V gene data show CDR1 as GTSNPN and CDR2 as SVGIG (reference sequence). The CDR3 runs 12 residues. Trimming took 5 bases from V and 4 from J, leaving 11 bases between them. In DNA form, the CDR3 reads TGTGCCTGGGGCACTCAAGTCACTGAAGCTTTCTTT. It specifies CAWGTQVTEAFF.

J is TRBJ1-1 and V is TRBV6-5; D call uncertain. The CDR3 is 13 amino acids. V was pared by 0 bases and J by 3 bases, with 5 bases between. CDR1 MNHEY and CDR2 SVGAGI come from the germline V gene. The chain's CDR3 is CASSYSRHTEAFF. The CDR3 nucleotides read TGTGCCAGCAGTTACTCGAGGCACACTGAAGCTTTCTTT.

The chain is built from TRBV12-3 or TRBV12-4 and TRBJ2-1; D unresolved. The CDR3 contains 11 residues. Trimming pared 0 bases from V and 9 bases from J, leaving 3 bases between. In nucleotides, the CDR3 is TGTGCCAGCAGTTTAGCCTTTGAGCAGTTCTTC. Encoded protein: CASSLAFEQFF.

The chain has TRBV7-9 and TRBJ2-2; D perhaps matches TRBD2 (5 bases). V was trimmed by 5 bases and J by 4 bases, leaving 11 bases between them. Germline CDR1 SEHNR, CDR2 FQNEAQ (reference sequence). This CDR3 has 14 residues. This CDR3 reads CASSRDYATGELFF. The CDR3 coding sequence is TGTGCCAGCAGCCGCGACTACGCCACCGGGGAGCTGTTTTTT.

The rearrangement links TRBV6-1 to TRBJ1-2, with 9 bases that match TRBD1. In germline, CDR1 is MNHNS, CDR2 SASEGT. There are 19 residues in the CDR3. Germline trimming cut 2 bases from V and 2 bases from J; bases unmatched to any gene: 15. CDR3 DNA: TGTGCCAGCAGTGAACCGATCGGGACAGGGAGGGGTGGGAACTATGGCTACACCTTC. Translated, it gives CASSEPIGTGRGGNYGYTF.

This clone has a handful of counts. J is TRBJ2-7 and V is TRBV6-2 or TRBV6-3, with D possibly TRBD1 on 6 matching bases. The germline CDR1 and CDR2 sequences are MNHEY and SVGEGT. The CDR3 sequence is 14 residues long. V was cut by 4 bases and J by 2 bases, with 12 bases left in between. Here the CDR3 DNA reads TGTGCCAGCAGTTTGCAGACAGGACCCTACGAGCAGTACTTC. It codes for CASSLQTGPYEQYF.

This chain links TRBV12-3 or TRBV12-4 with TRBJ1-1, with D tentatively TRBD1 (5 bases). The CDR3 runs 13 residues. V was trimmed by 3 bases and J by 6 bases, leaving 11 bases between them. CDR3 amino acids: CASSLGGYSEAFF. In DNA, the CDR3 is TGTGCCAGCAGTTTGGGGGGGTACTCTGAAGCTTTCTTT.

The J gene is TRBJ2-1, the V gene TRBV7-2; 7 bases map to TRBD1. V was clipped by 5 bases and J by 2 bases; unmatched bases: 6. Germline-derived CDR1 and CDR2 are SGHTA and FQGNSA. The CDR3 totals 15 residues. CDR3 region: CASSATGAPYNEQFF. For the CDR3, the DNA is TGTGCCAGCAGCGCCACAGGGGCCCCCTACAATGAGCAGTTCTTC.

The rearrangement links TRBV6-5 to TRBJ1-1; D call uncertain. Germline CDR1 reads MNHEY; CDR2 reads SVGAGI. V lost 4 bases and J lost 3, with 15 bases in between. The CDR3 is 15 amino acids. The DNA of the CDR3 is TGTGCCAGCAGTTCCGGTCCAGGAATACACACTGAAGCTTTCTTT. This translates into CASSSGPGIHTEAFF.

This chain connects TRBV6-5 to TRBJ1-2; D gene uncertain. Per the germline V gene, CDR1 is MNHEY and CDR2 is SVGAGI. The germline V and J ends were trimmed by 4 bases and 4 bases, with 16 bases remaining between them. CDR3 size: 15 residues. CDR3 nucleotide sequence: TGTGCCAGCAGTTTCACGACTGGACGGGGCTATGGCTACACCTTC. Residues: CASSFTTGRGYGYTF.

The chain couples TRBV5-1 to TRBJ2-2; possible D gene TRBD1, 6 bases. The CDR3 totals 15 residues. V lost 6 bases to trimming and J lost 4 bases, with 16 bases between them. In germline, CDR1 is SGHRS, CDR2 YFSETQ. The CDR3 loop reads CASTWARGPTGELFF. Here the CDR3 DNA reads TGCGCCAGCACTTGGGCCAGGGGTCCCACCGGGGAGCTGTTTTTT.

The sample holds one count of this clone. The chain combines TRBV28 with TRBJ2-7, with 8 bases identical to TRBD2. The germline V gene encodes CDR1 MDHEN and CDR2 SYDVKM. The V segment lost 5 bases and the J segment 2 bases; nucleotides outside the gene matches: 11. The CDR3 is 16 amino acids. The CDR3 DNA reads TGTGCCAGCAGTACTACCAGCGGGGGCCGTACCTACGAGCAGTACTTC. It yields the protein CASSTTSGGRTYEQYF.

The table lists this clone with a count of one. This chain links TRBV12-3 or TRBV12-4 with TRBJ1-2; D is possibly TRBD1 (6 bases). The CDR3 length is 13 residues. V was trimmed by 6 bases and J by 6 bases, leaving 14 bases between them. CDR3 coding DNA: TGTGCCAGCAGACTACAGGGTCTGGATGGCTACACCTTC. It translates to CASRLQGLDGYTF.

The rearrangement uses TRBV5-1 and TRBJ1-6, with TRBD1 identical over 8 bases. The germline V gene encodes CDR1 SGHRS and CDR2 YFSETQ. Trimming at V came to 7 bases and at J to 5 bases, leaving 2 bases not matched to a gene. This CDR3 is 13 amino acids long. CDR3 region: CASWGQDNSPLHF. The CDR3 DNA reads as TGCGCCAGCTGGGGACAGGATAATTCACCCCTCCACTTT.